These 18 T cell receptor beta chains share one sample of origin, sequenced in a study of cytomegalovirus exposure and HLA in healthy donors. Researchers ran the PCR with 60 Vbeta and 13 Jbeta primers. Using immunoSEQ multiplex PCR, the repertoire was profiled, and TCRdb retains in-frame clones only, with some absent. The data show roughly 130,000 clones, around two thirds seen once. Specimen: PBMCs. The source is a man aged 18 to 35 in good health and CMV-seropositive.

This chain uses TRBV5-1 with TRBJ2-3; 11 positions match TRBD2. Germline V CDR1 and CDR2: SGHRS, YFSETQ. The CDR3 totals 16 residues. Trimming cost V 0 bases and J 6 bases; bases outside gene matches: 6. Here the CDR3 reads CASSLGLAGSSDTQYF. CDR3 nucleotide sequence: TGCGCCAGCAGCTTGGGACTAGCGGGATCGTCGGATACGCAGTATTTT.

The CDR3 nucleotides are TGTGCCAGCAGCCAAGATTCTGTCTGGGGGGTAGGGGGCACAGATACGCAGTATTTT. As protein: CASSQDSVWGVGGTDTQYF. The V call is TRBV4-2, the J call TRBJ2-3; possibly TRBD2 for D (6 bases). The germline CDR1 and CDR2 sequences are LGHNA and YNFKEQ. CDR3 length: 19 amino acids. Trimming cost V 0 bases and J 1 base, with 20 bases left between them.

This chain uses TRBV29-1 with TRBJ1-1; TRBD1 aligns across 7 bases. This CDR3 comprises 14 residues. Germline values: CDR1 SQVTM, CDR2 ANQGSEA. Trimming removed 1 base from V and 6 bases from J; junction bases left unmatched: 8. CDR3 protein: CSVEGGQGVSEAFF. CDR3 in DNA: TGCAGCGTTGAAGGGGGGCAGGGGGTGTCTGAAGCTTTCTTT.

The chain combines TRBV5-1 with TRBJ2-7, with TRBD2 matching 12 bases. This CDR3 contains 18 residues. Trimming at V came to 2 bases and at J to 2 bases, leaving 11 bases not matched to a gene. CDR1 SGHRS and CDR2 YFSETQ come from the germline V gene. The CDR3, as DNA: TGCGCCAGCAGCTTTAGACCTGGGACTAGCGGGCTACCCTACGAGCAGTACTTC. Protein product: CASSFRPGTSGLPYEQYF.

This clone was detected a few times. The rearrangement uses TRBV2 and TRBJ1-5, with TRBD1 matching 9 bases. The CDR3 is 15 residues long. The germline V gene has CDR1 SNHLY and CDR2 FYNNEI. J was trimmed by 3 bases and V by 5 bases; bases with no gene match: 5. The CDR3: CASSLRDRDNQPQHF. The CDR3 nucleotides read TGTGCCAGCAGTCTCCGGGACAGGGACAATCAGCCCCAGCATTTT.

The V call is TRBV10-3, the J call TRBJ1-2; a weak D match, TRBD1 (6 bases). Germline assignment: CDR1 ENHRY and CDR2 SYGVKD. Trimming removed 10 bases at V and 2 bases at J, with 14 bases between. CDR3 length equals 13 residues. The CDR3: CATLGHLNYGYTF. CDR3 sequence (DNA): TGTGCCACCCTGGGACACCTGAACTATGGCTACACCTTC.

The rearrangement uses TRBV13 and TRBJ1-2; D gene unclear. Germline V gives CDR1 PRHDT, CDR2 FYEKMQ (reference sequence). V lost 5 bases and J lost 4, with 11 bases in between. CDR3 length: 13 amino acids. CDR3 protein: CASSGPLAYGYTF. The CDR3 nucleotides read TGTGCCAGCAGCGGCCCGTTGGCCTATGGCTACACCTTC.

CDR3 sequence reads: CASTSLGTAPEKLFF. CDR3 in DNA: TGTGCCAGCACCTCTTTAGGGACAGCCCCTGAAAAACTGTTTTTT. The rearrangement joins TRBV28 to TRBJ1-4, with 7 bases matching TRBD1. Trimming took 7 bases from V and 7 from J; bases not matched to a gene: 12. Germline values: CDR1 MDHEN, CDR2 SYDVKM. This CDR3 contains 15 residues.

This clone was picked up a small number of times. The chain combines TRBV27 with TRBJ1-2; TRBD1 might be the D (5 bases). The CDR3 consists of 15 residues. Germline V gives CDR1 MNHEY, CDR2 SMNVEV (reference sequence). The V gene lost 1 base and the J gene lost 8 bases, with 17 bases spanning the gap. CDR3 amino acids: CASSLWGQGILGYTF. For the CDR3, the DNA is TGTGCCAGCAGTTTATGGGGCCAGGGTATTTTGGGCTACACCTTC.

This chain connects TRBV6-5 to TRBJ1-2; TRBD1 might be the D (5 bases). Trimming took off 6 bases at V and 2 bases at J, with 13 bases between the two ends. The germline gives CDR1 MNHEY, CDR2 SVGAGI. There are 14 residues in the CDR3. CDR3 loop: CASRIDSLNYGYTF. The CDR3 nucleotides read TGTGCCAGCAGAATAGACAGTCTCAACTATGGCTACACCTTC.

This clone was counted between two and nine times. The chain carries TRBV28 and TRBJ1-3, with 7 bases matching TRBD1. The CDR3 runs to 14 residues. Germline V gene data show CDR1 as MDHEN and CDR2 as SYDVKM. The junction had 4 bases not matched to a gene; V was cut back by 8 bases and J by 0 bases. CDR3 DNA sequence: TGTGCCAGCGTGGGACAGCTCTCTGGAAACACCATATATTTT. Encoded protein: CASVGQLSGNTIYF.

The rearrangement joins TRBV4-2 to TRBJ2-1; TRBD2 aligns across 9 bases. This CDR3 contains 19 residues. Trimming took 4 bases from V and 9 from J; bases not matched to a gene: 22. Per the germline V gene, CDR1 is LGHNA and CDR2 is YNFKEQ. CDR3 loop: CASSLGPVGSGSQFGEQFF. CDR3 bases: TGTGCCAGCAGCCTCGGCCCTGTAGGTAGCGGGAGTCAATTTGGTGAGCAGTTCTTC.

This clone was seen a few times. The chain employs TRBV10-3 and TRBJ2-1, with a weak D call TRBD2 (5 bases). The germline V gene encodes CDR1 ENHRY and CDR2 SYGVKD. Deletions cut 6 bases from V and 0 bases from J, with 12 bases between. This CDR3 spans 15 amino acids. The CDR3 bases are TGTGCCATCAGACCACTAGTGAGCTCCTACAATGAGCAGTTCTTC. Translated, it gives CAIRPLVSSYNEQFF.

About this clone itself: In the same sample, other DNA sequences code for this CDR3. The CDR3 spells CASSQGGYEQYF. In nucleotides, the CDR3 is TGTGCCAGCAGCCAAGGAGGCTACGAGCAGTACTTC. The chain couples TRBV4-2 to TRBJ2-7; unclear D gene. Germline V lookup: CDR1 LGHNA, CDR2 YNFKEQ. The CDR3 covers 12 residues. V lost 1 base, J lost 3 bases, and 4 bases lay in between.

The CDR3 sequence: CASSLGQGRYEQYF. CDR3 coding DNA: TGCGCCAGCAGCCTAGGACAGGGAAGGTACGAGCAGTACTTC. V gene TRBV5-1 combines with J gene TRBJ2-7, with 8 bases identical to TRBD1. With 4 bases clipped from V and 4 bases from J, the junction kept 7 bases outside the gene matches. Germline CDR1 and CDR2: SGHRS and YFSETQ. CDR3 length equals 14 residues.

The chain joins TRBV9 to TRBJ2-7, with 7 bases lining up with TRBD2. The CDR3 loop spans 15 amino acids. After removal of 0 bases from V and 7 bases from J, the junction contained 10 bases not matched to a gene. The germline V gene has CDR1 SGDLS and CDR2 YYNGEE. The CDR3, as DNA: TGTGCCAGCAGCGTAGGGCGGGGAGGGGTGGGAGAGCAGTACTTC. Protein sequence: CASSVGRGGVGEQYF.

The genes are TRBV4-1 and TRBJ1-1; D unresolved. The CDR3 spans 14 residues. Germline lookup yields CDR1 MGHRA and CDR2 YSYEKL. Trimming took 2 bases from V and 1 from J, leaving 8 bases between them. The CDR3 region is CASSQNLRNTEAFF. The CDR3, as DNA: TGCGCCAGCAGCCAAAACCTAAGGAACACTGAAGCTTTCTTT.

The V gene is TRBV18, the J gene TRBJ2-3; 10 positions agree with TRBD1. In germline, CDR1 is KGHSH, CDR2 LQKENI. The CDR3 is 15 amino acids. V lost 2 bases and J lost 1; bases outside the gene matches: 0. The CDR3 DNA reads as TGTGCCAGCTCACCAGGGACAGGGGGCACAGATACGCAGTATTTT. Translation: CASSPGTGGTDTQYF.